What follows are 20 T cell receptor beta chains derived from one specimen sequenced in a study of blood T cell repertoires in COVID-19. Assay: immunoSEQ multiplex PCR; the TCRdb copy retains only in-frame clones and omits some. The sample holds 65,000 to 95,000 clones, around 76% seen once. The sample consisted of peripheral blood. The receptors stem from a human donor in a cohort sampled during active COVID-19.

To note about this clone: Other DNA sequences in this sample translate to the same CDR3. This chain uses TRBV27 with TRBJ1-1, with D possibly matching TRBD1 (6 bases). The germline V gene has CDR1 MNHEY and CDR2 SMNVEV (reference sequence). The V and J ends lost 5 bases and 1 base respectively, with 8 bases between them. The CDR3 loop spans 13 amino acids. CDR3 sequence reads: CASSIGGNTEAFF. Written as DNA, the CDR3 is TGTGCCAGCAGTATAGGGGGGAACACTGAAGCTTTCTTT.

The gene calls are TRBV4-1 and TRBJ2-1; TRBD2 matches 8 bases. This CDR3 is 17 amino acids long. Germline V gene lookup returns CDR1 MGHRA and CDR2 YSYEKL. V shed 4 bases and J 5 bases; nucleotides not matched to a gene: 13. The CDR3: CASSPYQPGLGDNEQFF. In nucleotides, the CDR3 is TGCGCCAGCAGCCCTTACCAACCGGGACTAGGAGACAATGAGCAGTTCTTC.

V gene TRBV19 combines with J gene TRBJ2-5; D might be TRBD2 (6 bases). Germline V gene data show CDR1 as LNHDA and CDR2 as SQIVND (reference sequence). CDR3 length: 15 amino acids. The V end was cut by 5 bases, the J end by 2 bases, with 15 bases between. CDR3 in DNA: TGTGCCAGTAGTCGCGGGGAAGGATGGCAAGAGACCCAGTACTTC. Translated: CASSRGEGWQETQYF.

The genes are TRBV10-3 and TRBJ2-1, with 7 bases matching TRBD2. V trimming: 0 bases; J trimming: 2 bases; junction bases outside the gene matches: 7. The CDR3 extends over 17 amino acids. Germline V gene lookup returns CDR1 ENHRY and CDR2 SYGVKD. In nucleotides, the CDR3 is TGTGCCATCAGTGAGTCCTCGGGAGGAGGCACCTACAATGAGCAGTTCTTC. It yields the protein CAISESSGGGTYNEQFF.

The J gene is TRBJ2-4, the V gene TRBV19, with TRBD2 matching 7 bases. Trimming took 3 bases from V and 2 from J; bases not matched to a gene: 10. Germline V lookup: CDR1 LNHDA, CDR2 SQIVND (reference sequence). The CDR3 contains 17 residues. Here the CDR3 DNA reads TGTGCCAGTAGTATGAGGCTAGCGGAGGCTTCCAAAAACATTCAGTACTTC. Translating gives CASSMRLAEASKNIQYF.

V is TRBV7-9 and J is TRBJ2-2, with D possibly TRBD2 on 6 matching bases. Germline V gives CDR1 SEHNR, CDR2 FQNEAQ (reference sequence). The CDR3 is made up of 17 amino acids. Trimming removed 0 bases from V and 0 bases from J, with 11 bases in between. CDR3 coding DNA: TGTGCCAGCAGCTTAGCGGGAGGCGGGTCGAACACCGGGGAGCTGTTTTTT. Protein product: CASSLAGGGSNTGELFF. Drawing the rest from reference TRBV7-9 and TRBJ2-2, the complete variable domain is DTGVSQNPRHKITKRGQNVTFRCDPISEHNRLYWYRQTLGQGPEFLTYFQNEAQLEKSRLLSDRFSAERPKGSFSTLEIQRTEQGDSAMYLCASSLAGGGSNTGELFFGEGSRLTVL.

The chain uses TRBV19 and TRBJ1-6; D not certain. This CDR3 spans 16 amino acids. Trimming pared 4 bases from V and 2 bases from J, leaving 12 bases between. Germline V gene sequence: CDR1 LNHDA, CDR2 SQIVND (reference sequence). The CDR3 reads CASSTDGLAYNSPLHF. The CDR3 nucleotides read TGTGCCAGTAGTACGGACGGACTGGCCTATAATTCACCCCTCCACTTT. Supplemented by reference TRBV19 and TRBJ1-6, the full variable domain reads DGGITQSPKYLFRKEGQNVTLSCEQNLNHDAMYWYRQDPGQGLRLIYYSQIVNDFQKGDIAEGYSVSREKKESFPLTVTSAQKNPTAFYLCASSTDGLAYNSPLHFGNGTRLTVT.

A few counts support this clone. The rearrangement uses TRBV19 and TRBJ1-1; TRBD1 matches at 7 bases. Unmatched junction bases numbered 6, after V lost 2 bases and J lost 6 bases. This CDR3 is built from 14 residues. Germline V CDR1 and CDR2: LNHDA, SQIVND (reference sequence). In nucleotides, the CDR3 is TGTGCCAGTAGTATACTAGACAGGGAAGCTGAAGCTTTCTTT. Its protein product is CASSILDREAEAFF.

The gene calls are TRBV9 and TRBJ2-7; 7 nucleotides match TRBD2. CDR1 SGDLS and CDR2 YYNGEE come from the germline V gene. This CDR3 has 20 residues. After removal of 4 bases from V and 0 bases from J, the junction contained 22 bases not matched to a gene. The CDR3 sequence is CASSLTKPGLSTGYSYEQYV. CDR3 bases: TGTGCCAGCAGCCTTACCAAACCGGGACTATCGACTGGATACTCCTACGAGCAGTACGTC.

The CDR3 region has the DNA TGCGCCAGCAGCCTAGCGGAAACCCAGTACTTC. This gives the protein CASSLAETQYF. This sequence joins TRBV5-1 and TRBJ2-5; TRBD2 aligns across 7 bases. From germline, CDR1 is SGHRS and CDR2 YFSETQ. The CDR3 has 11 amino acids. The junction had 2 bases not matched to a gene; V was cut back by 4 bases and J by 8 bases.

The genes are TRBV28 and TRBJ2-7, with TRBD1 identical over 9 bases. Germline CDR1 MDHEN, CDR2 SYDVKM. The V segment lost 5 bases and the J segment 2 bases; nucleotides outside the gene matches: 4. CDR3 length: 14 amino acids. CDR3 residues: CASSRTGVAYEQYF. CDR3 sequence (DNA): TGTGCCAGCAGTCGGACAGGGGTCGCCTACGAGCAGTACTTC.

The chain is built from TRBV6-6 and TRBJ2-2, with 13 bases that match TRBD2. V lost 6 bases to trimming and J lost 3 bases; unmatched junction nucleotides: 16. Germline CDR1 and CDR2: MNHNY and SVGAGI (reference sequence). The length of the CDR3 is 20 residues. This chain's CDR3 is CASSTWTGGTSGRDTGELFF. The CDR3 DNA reads TGTGCCAGCAGCACCTGGACAGGGGGTACTAGCGGGAGGGACACCGGGGAGCTGTTTTTT.

This chain uses TRBV28 with TRBJ1-4; 8 bases map to TRBD1. The CDR3 contains 14 residues. Trimming at V came to 5 bases and at J to 7 bases, leaving 6 bases not matched to a gene. Germline CDR1 and CDR2: MDHEN and SYDVKM. CDR3 coding DNA: TGTGCCAGCAGTGTTGCAGGGGGCGGTGAAAAACTGTTTTTT. This translates into CASSVAGGGEKLFF.

V gene TRBV5-1 combines with J gene TRBJ1-3; D is uncertain. Trimming stripped 1 base from V and 7 bases from J, with 6 bases between. The CDR3 runs 12 residues. Per germline, CDR1 SGHRS and CDR2 YFSETQ. CDR3 DNA: TGCGCCAGCAGCTTGACGGTCAACACCATATATTTT. This codes for CASSLTVNTIYF.

With respect to this clone: A junction end diverges from the germline sequence, so it may reflect a read error. V gene TRBV7-2 combines with J gene TRBJ2-7; 16 bases line up with TRBD2. The CDR3 is 13 amino acids. Germline V CDR1 and CDR2: SGHTA, FQGNSA. In DNA form, the CDR3 reads TGTGCCAGCAGCGCGGGACTAGCGGGGGGGGTGAACTTC. Translation gives CASSAGLAGGVNF.

The chain couples TRBV19 to TRBJ2-1; tentatively, D is TRBD1 (5 bases). The CDR3 covers 11 residues. In germline, CDR1 is LNHDA, CDR2 SQIVND (reference sequence). V was cut by 6 bases and J by 5 bases, with 5 bases left in between. CDR3 nucleotide sequence: TGTGCCAGTAGGACAGACAATGAGCAGTTCTTC. It specifies CASRTDNEQFF.

The chain has TRBV7-2 and TRBJ2-3; maybe TRBD1 (5 bases). Per the germline V gene, CDR1 is SGHTA and CDR2 is FQGNSA. The CDR3 totals 16 residues. V shed 4 bases and J shed 3 bases, with 17 bases lying between them. The CDR3 nucleotides read TGTGCCAGCAGCTCCCGTCGACAGCTGGGGACAGATACGCAGTATTTT. It yields the protein CASSSRRQLGTDTQYF.

The gene calls are TRBV2 and TRBJ2-3, with D possibly matching TRBD1 (6 bases). CDR1 is SNHLY and CDR2 is FYNNEI in the germline V gene. Trimming shortened V by 7 bases and J by 2 bases, and 16 bases separated the two germline ends. CDR3 length: 15 residues. In nucleotides, the CDR3 is TGTGCCAGCATTTTCCGGGACACTTCCACAGATACGCAGTATTTT. As protein: CASIFRDTSTDTQYF.

This sequence joins TRBV27 and TRBJ2-7; 8 nucleotides agree with TRBD1. V trimming: 6 bases; J trimming: 6 bases; junction bases outside the gene matches: 1. The CDR3 sequence is 11 residues long. Germline V gene lookup returns CDR1 MNHEY and CDR2 SMNVEV (reference sequence). Here the CDR3 DNA reads TGTGCCAGCAGGACAGGGGCCGAGCAGTACTTC. This encodes CASRTGAEQYF.

The chain couples TRBV18 to TRBJ1-4; D ambiguous. The CDR3 totals 13 residues. V was pared by 10 bases and J by 8 bases, with 17 bases between. Germline lookup yields CDR1 KGHSH and CDR2 LQKENI. CDR3 sequence reads: CATLGSGKEKLFF. The CDR3 DNA sequence: TGTGCCACCTTGGGCAGCGGGAAAGAAAAACTGTTTTTT. Full variable domain (rest looked up from reference TRBV18 and TRBJ1-4): NAGVMQNPRHLVRRRGQEARLRCSPMKGHSHVYWYRQLPEEGLKFMVYLQKENIIDESGMPKERFSAEFPKEGPSILRIQQVVRGDSAAYFCATLGSGKEKLFFGSGTQLSVL.